The 11 T cell receptor beta chains presented below share a single source sample, sequenced in a study of beta chain features in type 1 diabetes. The entirety of the isolated RNA underwent reverse transcription, so expressed TCRB transcripts were sequenced. The protocol was immunoSEQ multiplex PCR, while the TCRdb copy is restricted to in-frame clones and leaves out a portion. The table lists 250,000 to 350,000 clones, approximately 11% of them singletons, with just over 0.015% in the top ten. Sequenced sample: naive CD4+ T cells from blood. Receptors were obtained from a woman in her twenties or thirties in good health.

The rearrangement joins TRBV2 to TRBJ2-3; TRBD1 agrees at 8 bases. Germline-derived CDR1 and CDR2 are SNHLY and FYNNEI. With 4 bases clipped from V and 3 bases from J, the junction kept 3 bases outside the gene matches. This CDR3 region has 14 residues. DNA of the CDR3: TGTGCCAGCAGTGCCCGGACAGGGACAGATACGCAGTATTTT. Its translation: CASSARTGTDTQYF. The whole variable domain, filled in from reference TRBV2 and TRBJ2-3, reads EPEVTQTPSHQVTQMGQEVILRCVPISNHLYFYWYRQILGQKVEFLVSFYNNEISEKSEIFDDQFSVERPDGSNFTLKIRSTKLEDSAMYFCASSARTGTDTQYFGPGTRLTVL.

This clone occurred a few times. This chain uses TRBV25-1 with TRBJ1-4; 7 nucleotides match TRBD1. Trimming at V came to 3 bases and at J to 8 bases, leaving 9 bases not matched to a gene. This CDR3 has 15 amino acids. Germline V gives CDR1 MGHDK, CDR2 SYGVNS. The CDR3 sequence is CASSEAGGPAEKLFF. The CDR3 nucleotides are TGTGCCAGCAGTGAGGCAGGGGGTCCGGCCGAAAAACTGTTTTTT.

V usage is TRBV5-4 and J usage is TRBJ1-2, with D perhaps TRBD1 (6 bases). V lost 0 bases and J 3 bases, leaving 12 bases between the germline ends. The CDR3 sequence is 15 residues long. Germline V gives CDR1 SGHNT, CDR2 YYREEE (reference sequence). CDR3 sequence (DNA): TGTGCCAGCAGCTTGGTTAGGACAGAGGACTATGGCTACACCTTC. Translation: CASSLVRTEDYGYTF.

This clone was seen a few times. The chain is built from TRBV5-4 and TRBJ2-3; D may be TRBD1 (6 bases). Trimming stripped 4 bases from V and 2 bases from J, with 11 bases between. This CDR3 region has 14 residues. CDR1 SGHNT and CDR2 YYREEE come from the germline V gene (reference sequence). The CDR3 DNA sequence: TGTGCCAGCAGCCTACAGGGACCCACAGATACGCAGTATTTT. It codes for CASSLQGPTDTQYF.

V gene TRBV7-2 combines with J gene TRBJ1-5, with D possibly being TRBD1 (6 bases). Deletions cut 3 bases from V and 2 bases from J, with 11 bases between. CDR3 length: 15 amino acids. Germline V gives CDR1 SGHTA, CDR2 FQGNSA. The CDR3 protein is CASSLLQGGNQPQHF. CDR3 sequence (DNA): TGTGCCAGCAGCTTGCTACAGGGAGGCAATCAGCCCCAGCATTTT.

The gene calls are TRBV4-2 and TRBJ2-7; possible D gene TRBD1, 6 bases. CDR3 length: 15 residues. Trimming shortened V by 1 base and J by 3 bases, and 13 bases separated the two germline ends. CDR1 LGHNA and CDR2 YNFKEQ come from the germline V gene. This CDR3 is CASSQVTGSGYEQYF. The CDR3 nucleotides are TGTGCCAGCAGCCAAGTAACAGGGTCGGGCTACGAGCAGTACTTC.

This clone appeared a few times. This chain connects TRBV15 to TRBJ2-1; 8 bases align to TRBD2. There are 16 residues in the CDR3. The trim removed 1 base at V and 7 bases at J, leaving 9 bases unmatched. The germline V gene has CDR1 LNHNV and CDR2 YYDKDF (reference sequence). CDR3 amino acids: CATSRGPAGAWNEQFF. For the CDR3, the DNA is TGTGCCACCAGCAGAGGCCCAGCGGGAGCTTGGAATGAGCAGTTCTTC.

The J gene is TRBJ2-1, the V gene TRBV7-9; 9 positions match TRBD1. V gave up 2 bases and J gave up 15 bases; unmatched junction bases: 8. The CDR3 spans 13 residues. Germline V gene lookup returns CDR1 SEHNR and CDR2 FQNEAQ (reference sequence). Written as DNA, the CDR3 is TGTGCCAGCAGCTTATCCGGGGGGACAGGGTCGTTCTTC. As protein: CASSLSGGTGSFF.

This clone has more than one count but fewer than ten. The chain links TRBV19 to TRBJ2-1; 10 bases are a match to TRBD2. Trimming removed 6 bases from V and 8 bases from J; junction bases left unmatched: 7. CDR1 is LNHDA and CDR2 is SQIVND in the germline V gene (reference sequence). CDR3 size: 14 residues. The CDR3 loop reads CASSSSGSVDEQFF. The DNA for the CDR3 is TGTGCCAGTAGCTCTAGCGGGAGTGTAGATGAGCAGTTCTTC. Supplemented by reference TRBV19 and TRBJ2-1, the full variable domain reads DGGITQSPKYLFRKEGQNVTLSCEQNLNHDAMYWYRQDPGQGLRLIYYSQIVNDFQKGDIAEGYSVSREKKESFPLTVTSAQKNPTAFYLCASSSSGSVDEQFFGPGTRLTVL.

This clone was observed a few times. The V gene is TRBV6-1, the J gene TRBJ2-2; 10 positions match TRBD1. There are 15 residues in the CDR3. Trimming removed 6 bases from V and 3 bases from J; junction bases left unmatched: 4. Germline lookup yields CDR1 MNHNS and CDR2 SASEGT. The CDR3 region is CASRGTGVYTGELFF. The CDR3 DNA reads TGTGCCAGCAGAGGGACAGGGGTTTACACCGGGGAGCTGTTTTTT.

This clone was seen more than once but under ten times. V gene TRBV19 combines with J gene TRBJ1-5, with 7 bases identical to TRBD1. Germline V gene data show CDR1 as LNHDA and CDR2 as SQIVND (reference sequence). This CDR3 comprises 13 residues. J was trimmed by 7 bases and V by 1 base; bases with no gene match: 1. As DNA, the CDR3 is TGTGCCAGTAGTATAGCGGGACAGCAGCCCCAGCATTTT. This sequence encodes CASSIAGQQPQHF.